The following is a T cell receptor beta chain sequence with its context. The record originates from a study of blood T cells in healthy people across ages. Between the trimmed V and J ends, which lost 6 bases and 4 bases, there was a span of 15 bases. The CDR3 covers 14 residues. Peripheral blood samples of roughly 9.8 milliliters were drawn from each donor. Isolated PBMCs totaled at least 7 million in each sample. The authors ran a second PCR of about 7 to 12 cycles using a sample-barcoded 5' primer and a J-beta primer mix. One entry per CDR3 protein, called by TCRdb with MiXCR from the 5' RACE reads. The table has 1.4 million or so distinct CDR3 sequences, roughly 43% seen once.

This sequence was found in a woman aged 18-29 years in good health. The sample consisted of blood. The gene calls are TRBV12-3 or TRBV12-4 and TRBJ1-2; no clear D gene. The CDR3 protein is CASSPQRASYGYTF. CDR3 coding DNA: TGTGCCAGCAGCCCCCAAAGGGCCTCCTATGGCTACACCTTC.